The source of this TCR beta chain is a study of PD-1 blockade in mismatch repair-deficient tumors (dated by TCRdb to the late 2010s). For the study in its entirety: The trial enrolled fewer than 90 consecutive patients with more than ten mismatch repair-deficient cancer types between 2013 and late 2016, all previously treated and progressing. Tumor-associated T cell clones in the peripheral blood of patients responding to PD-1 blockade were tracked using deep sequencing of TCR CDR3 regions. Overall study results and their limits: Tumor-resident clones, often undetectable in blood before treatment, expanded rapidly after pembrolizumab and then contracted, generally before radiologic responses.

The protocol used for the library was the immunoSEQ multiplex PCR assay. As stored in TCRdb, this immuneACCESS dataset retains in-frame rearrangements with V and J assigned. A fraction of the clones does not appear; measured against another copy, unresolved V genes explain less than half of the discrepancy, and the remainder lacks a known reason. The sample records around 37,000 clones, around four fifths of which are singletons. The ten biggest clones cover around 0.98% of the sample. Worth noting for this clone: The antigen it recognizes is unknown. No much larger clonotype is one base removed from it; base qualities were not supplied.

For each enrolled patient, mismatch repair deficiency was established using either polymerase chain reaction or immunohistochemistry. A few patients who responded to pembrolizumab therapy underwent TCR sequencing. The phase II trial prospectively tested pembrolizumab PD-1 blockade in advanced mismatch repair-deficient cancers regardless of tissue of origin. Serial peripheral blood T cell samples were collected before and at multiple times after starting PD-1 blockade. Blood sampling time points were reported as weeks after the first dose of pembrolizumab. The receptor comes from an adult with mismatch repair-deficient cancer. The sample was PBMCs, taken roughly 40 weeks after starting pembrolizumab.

The nucleotide sequence reads TGTGCCAGCAGTGAATATACGGGGACAGGGAACACTGAAGCTTTCTTT. Its product reads: CASSEYTGTGNTEAFF. The receptor chain draws on TRBV6-1 and TRBJ1-1, with 8 bases in between that match TRBD1. Including the terminal cysteine and phenylalanine, the CDR3 comprises 16 residues. The read is trimmed to its CDR3 DNA, 48 bases read in frame from base 1. For CDR1 and CDR2, the germline V gene lists MNHNS and SASEGT. Trimming accounts for 2 bases at V and 1 base at J, while the number of junction bases matched to no gene is 6.